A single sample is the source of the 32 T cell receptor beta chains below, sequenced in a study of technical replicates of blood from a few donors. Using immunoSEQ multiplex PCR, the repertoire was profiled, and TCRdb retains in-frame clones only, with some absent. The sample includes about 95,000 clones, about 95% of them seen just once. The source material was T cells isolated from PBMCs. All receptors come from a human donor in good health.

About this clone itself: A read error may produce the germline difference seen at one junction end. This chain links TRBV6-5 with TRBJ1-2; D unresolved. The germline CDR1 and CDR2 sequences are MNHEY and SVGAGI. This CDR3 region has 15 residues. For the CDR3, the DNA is TGTGCCAGTAGTTACATCGGGGAGGCTAACTATGGCTACACCTTC. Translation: CASSYIGEANYGYTF.

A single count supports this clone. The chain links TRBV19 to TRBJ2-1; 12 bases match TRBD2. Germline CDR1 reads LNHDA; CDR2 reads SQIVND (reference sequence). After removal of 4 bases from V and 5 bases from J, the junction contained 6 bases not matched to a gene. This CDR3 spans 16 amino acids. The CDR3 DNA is TGTGCCAGTAGTACTCCGACTAGCGGGAGTAACAATGAGCAGTTCTTC. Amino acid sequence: CASSTPTSGSNNEQFF.

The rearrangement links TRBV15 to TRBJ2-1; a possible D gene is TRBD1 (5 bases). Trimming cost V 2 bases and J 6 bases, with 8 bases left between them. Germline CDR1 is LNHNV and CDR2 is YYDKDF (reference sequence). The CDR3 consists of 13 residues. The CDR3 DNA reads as TGTGCCACCAGCAGAAGACAGCTCAATGAGCAGTTCTTC. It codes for CATSRRQLNEQFF.

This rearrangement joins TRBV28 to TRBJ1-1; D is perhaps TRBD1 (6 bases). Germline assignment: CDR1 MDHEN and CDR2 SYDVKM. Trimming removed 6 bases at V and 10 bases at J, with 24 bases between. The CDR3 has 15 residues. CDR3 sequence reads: CASSPPGRGNVGAFF. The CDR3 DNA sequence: TGTGCCAGCAGCCCCCCGGGAAGGGGGAATGTTGGAGCTTTCTTT.

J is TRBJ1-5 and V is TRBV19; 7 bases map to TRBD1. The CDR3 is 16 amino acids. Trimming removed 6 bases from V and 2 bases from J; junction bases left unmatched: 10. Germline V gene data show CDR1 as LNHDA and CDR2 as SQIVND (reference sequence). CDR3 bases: TGTGCCAGTAGGTTCGAGGGGCAGGGGGGCAATCAGCCCCAGCATTTT. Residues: CASRFEGQGGNQPQHF.

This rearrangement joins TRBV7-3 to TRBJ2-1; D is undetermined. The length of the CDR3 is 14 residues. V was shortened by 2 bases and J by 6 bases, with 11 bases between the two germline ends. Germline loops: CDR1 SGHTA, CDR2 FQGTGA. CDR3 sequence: CASSLGASPNEQFF. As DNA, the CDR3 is TGTGCCAGCAGCTTAGGAGCGTCGCCCAATGAGCAGTTCTTC.

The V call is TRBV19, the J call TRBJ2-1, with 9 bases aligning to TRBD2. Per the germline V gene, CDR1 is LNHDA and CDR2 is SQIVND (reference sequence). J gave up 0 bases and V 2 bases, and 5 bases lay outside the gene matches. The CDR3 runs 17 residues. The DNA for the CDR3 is TGTGCCAGTAGTATATCTGGCGGGGGGGTCTCCTACAATGAGCAGTTCTTC. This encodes CASSISGGGVSYNEQFF.

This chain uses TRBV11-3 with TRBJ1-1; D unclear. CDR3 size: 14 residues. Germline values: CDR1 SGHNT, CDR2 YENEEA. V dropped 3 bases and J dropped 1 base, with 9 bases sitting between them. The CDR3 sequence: CASSFLPRNTEAFF. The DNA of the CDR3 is TGTGCCAGCAGCTTCCTACCGAGGAACACTGAAGCTTTCTTT.

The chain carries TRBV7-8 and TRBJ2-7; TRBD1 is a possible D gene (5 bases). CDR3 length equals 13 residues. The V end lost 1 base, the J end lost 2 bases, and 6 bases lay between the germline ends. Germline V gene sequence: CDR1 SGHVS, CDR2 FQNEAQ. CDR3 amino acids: CASSLGRAYEQYF. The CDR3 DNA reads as TGTGCCAGCAGCTTAGGCAGGGCCTACGAGCAGTACTTC.

CDR3 protein: CASVEAGRFTSQYF. The CDR3 DNA follows: TGTGCCAGCGTTGAAGCGGGACGGTTTACGTCGCAGTACTTC. This chain connects TRBV5-6 to TRBJ2-7, with TRBD2 matching 7 bases. The CDR3 covers 14 residues. Germline V gene lookup returns CDR1 SGHDT and CDR2 YYEEEE. J lost 9 bases, V lost 7 bases, and 16 bases had no gene match.

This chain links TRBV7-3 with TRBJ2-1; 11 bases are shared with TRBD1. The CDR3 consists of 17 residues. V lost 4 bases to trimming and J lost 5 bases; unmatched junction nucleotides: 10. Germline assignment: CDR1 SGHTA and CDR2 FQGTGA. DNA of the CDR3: TGTGCCAGCAGCTCCTTCCCCGGGACAGGGGGGAACAATGAGCAGTTCTTC. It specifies CASSSFPGTGGNNEQFF.

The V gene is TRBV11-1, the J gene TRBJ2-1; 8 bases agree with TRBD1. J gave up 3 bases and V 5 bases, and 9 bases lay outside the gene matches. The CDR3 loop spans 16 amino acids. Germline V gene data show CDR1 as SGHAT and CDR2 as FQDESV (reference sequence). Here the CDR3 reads CASSLHPGQDYNEQFF. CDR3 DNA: TGTGCCAGCAGCCTCCACCCGGGACAGGACTACAATGAGCAGTTCTTC.

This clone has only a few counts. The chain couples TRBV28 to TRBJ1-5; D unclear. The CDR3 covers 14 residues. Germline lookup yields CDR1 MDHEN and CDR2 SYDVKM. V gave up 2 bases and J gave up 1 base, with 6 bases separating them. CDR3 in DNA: TGTGCCAGCAGTTTAGTACAGAGCAATCAGCCCCAGCATTTT. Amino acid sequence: CASSLVQSNQPQHF.

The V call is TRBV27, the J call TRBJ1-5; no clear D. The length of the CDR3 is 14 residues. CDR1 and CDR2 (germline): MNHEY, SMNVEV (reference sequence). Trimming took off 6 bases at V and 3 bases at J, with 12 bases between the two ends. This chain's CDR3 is CASSTTYPNQPQHF. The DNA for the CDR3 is TGTGCCAGCAGCACTACCTACCCCAATCAGCCCCAGCATTTT.

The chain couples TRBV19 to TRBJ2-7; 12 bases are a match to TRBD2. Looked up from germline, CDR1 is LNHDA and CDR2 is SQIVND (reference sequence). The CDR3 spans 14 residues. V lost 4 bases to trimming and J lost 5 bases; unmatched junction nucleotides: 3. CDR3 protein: CASSRLAGANEQYF. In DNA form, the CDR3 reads TGTGCCAGTAGTAGACTAGCGGGAGCAAACGAGCAGTACTTC.

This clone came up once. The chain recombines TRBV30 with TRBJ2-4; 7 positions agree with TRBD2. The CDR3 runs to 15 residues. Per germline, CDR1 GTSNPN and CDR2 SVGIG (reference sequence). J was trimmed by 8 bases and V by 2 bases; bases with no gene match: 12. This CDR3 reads CAWSIGRGVGYIQYF. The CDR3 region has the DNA TGTGCCTGGAGTATAGGGAGGGGCGTAGGATACATTCAGTACTTC.

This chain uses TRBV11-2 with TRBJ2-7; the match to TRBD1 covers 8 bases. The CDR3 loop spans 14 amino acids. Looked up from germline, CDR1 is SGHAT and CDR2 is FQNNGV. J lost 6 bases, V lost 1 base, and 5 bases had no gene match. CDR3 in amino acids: CASSLGRTGSEQYF. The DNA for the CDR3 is TGTGCCAGCAGCTTAGGTCGGACAGGGTCCGAGCAGTACTTC.

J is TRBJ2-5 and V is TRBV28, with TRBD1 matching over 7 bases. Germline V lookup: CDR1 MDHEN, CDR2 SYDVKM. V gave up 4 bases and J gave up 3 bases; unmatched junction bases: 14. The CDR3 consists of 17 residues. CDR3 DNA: TGTGCCAGCAGTTGGGTACTGACAGGGTCTGGGGAAGAGACCCAGTACTTC. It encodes CASSWVLTGSGEETQYF.

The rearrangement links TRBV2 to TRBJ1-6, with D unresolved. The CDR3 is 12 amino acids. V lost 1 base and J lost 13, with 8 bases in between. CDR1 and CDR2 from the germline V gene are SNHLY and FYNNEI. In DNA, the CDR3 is TGTGCCAGCAGTGAAGGGAGTGTTCCCCTCCACTTT. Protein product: CASSEGSVPLHF. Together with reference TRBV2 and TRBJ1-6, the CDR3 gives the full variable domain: EPEVTQTPSHQVTQMGQEVILRCVPISNHLYFYWYRQILGQKVEFLVSFYNNEISEKSEIFDDQFSVERPDGSNFTLKIRSTKLEDSAMYFCASSEGSVPLHFGNGTRLTVT.

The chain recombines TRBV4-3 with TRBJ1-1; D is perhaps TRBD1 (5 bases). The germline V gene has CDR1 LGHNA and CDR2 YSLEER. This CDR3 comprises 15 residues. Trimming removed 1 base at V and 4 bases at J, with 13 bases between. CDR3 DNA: TGCGCCAGCAGCCAAGTAGGAGGGGCGAGCACTGAAGCTTTCTTT. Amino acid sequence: CASSQVGGASTEAFF.

CDR3 sequence (DNA): TGTGCCAGCAGCTTAGTGCGGGATTCGCAGTATTTT. Translating it yields CASSLVRDSQYF. The gene calls are TRBV13 and TRBJ2-3, with D tentatively TRBD2 (6 bases). Per the germline V gene, CDR1 is PRHDT and CDR2 is FYEKMQ (reference sequence). With 1 base removed from V and 10 bases from J, the gap between germline ends came to 9 bases. The length of the CDR3 is 12 residues.

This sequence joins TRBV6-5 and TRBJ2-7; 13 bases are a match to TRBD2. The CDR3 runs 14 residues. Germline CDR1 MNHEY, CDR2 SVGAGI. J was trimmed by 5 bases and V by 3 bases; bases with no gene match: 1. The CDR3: CASSYGLAGDEQYF. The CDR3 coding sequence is TGTGCCAGCAGTTATGGACTAGCGGGAGACGAGCAGTACTTC.

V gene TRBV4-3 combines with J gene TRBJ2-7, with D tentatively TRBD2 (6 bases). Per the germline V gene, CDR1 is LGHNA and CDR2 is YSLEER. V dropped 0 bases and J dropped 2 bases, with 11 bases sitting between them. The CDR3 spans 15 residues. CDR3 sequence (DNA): TGCGCCAGCAGCCAAGATCGGAGGGGTGCCTACGAGCAGTACTTC. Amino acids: CASSQDRRGAYEQYF.

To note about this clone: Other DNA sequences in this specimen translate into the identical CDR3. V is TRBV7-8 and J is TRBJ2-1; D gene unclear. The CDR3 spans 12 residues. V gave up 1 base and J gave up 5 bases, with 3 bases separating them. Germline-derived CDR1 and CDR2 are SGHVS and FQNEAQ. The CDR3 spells CASSLGDNEQFF. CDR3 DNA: TGTGCCAGCAGCTTAGGCGACAATGAGCAGTTCTTC.

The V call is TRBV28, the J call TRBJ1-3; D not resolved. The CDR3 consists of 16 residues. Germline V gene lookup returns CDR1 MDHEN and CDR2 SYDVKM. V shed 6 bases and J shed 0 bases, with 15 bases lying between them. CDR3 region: CASSNPDEGSGNTIYF. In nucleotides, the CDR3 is TGTGCCAGCAGCAACCCTGATGAGGGCTCTGGAAACACCATATATTTT.

The CDR3 DNA is TGCGCCAGCAGCCGGACAGGGTACGAGCAGTACTTC. It specifies CASSRTGYEQYF. The rearrangement links TRBV5-1 to TRBJ2-7, with 8 bases identical to TRBD1. The CDR3 length is 12 residues. Germline trimming cut 4 bases from V and 4 bases from J; bases unmatched to any gene: 1. The germline CDR1 and CDR2 sequences are SGHRS and YFSETQ. The variable domain in full, completed from reference TRBV5-1 and TRBJ2-7, reads KAGVTQTPRYLIKTRGQQVTLSCSPISGHRSVSWYQQTPGQGLQFLFEYFSETQRNKGNFPGRFSGRQFSNSRSEMNVSTLELGDSALYLCASSRTGYEQYFGPGTRLTVT.

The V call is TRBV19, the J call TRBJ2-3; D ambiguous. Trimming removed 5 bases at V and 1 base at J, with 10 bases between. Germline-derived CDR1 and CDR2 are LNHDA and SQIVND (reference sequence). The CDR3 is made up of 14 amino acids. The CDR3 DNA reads TGTGCCAGTAGTTCCGGGTTAGGCACAGATACGCAGTATTTT. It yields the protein CASSSGLGTDTQYF.

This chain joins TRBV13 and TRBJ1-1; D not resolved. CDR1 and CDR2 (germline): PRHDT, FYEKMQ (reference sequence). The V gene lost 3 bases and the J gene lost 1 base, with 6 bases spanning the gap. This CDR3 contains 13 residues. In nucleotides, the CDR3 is TGTGCCAGCAGCTTTACGCGGAACACTGAAGCTTTCTTT. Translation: CASSFTRNTEAFF.

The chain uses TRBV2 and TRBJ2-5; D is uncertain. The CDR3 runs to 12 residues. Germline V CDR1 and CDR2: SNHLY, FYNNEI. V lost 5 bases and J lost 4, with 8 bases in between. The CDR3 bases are TGTGCCAGCAGTAGCAGGCCAGAGACCCAGTACTTC. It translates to CASSSRPETQYF. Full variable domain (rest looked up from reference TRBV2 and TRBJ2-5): EPEVTQTPSHQVTQMGQEVILRCVPISNHLYFYWYRQILGQKVEFLVSFYNNEISEKSEIFDDQFSVERPDGSNFTLKIRSTKLEDSAMYFCASSSRPETQYFGPGTRLLVL.

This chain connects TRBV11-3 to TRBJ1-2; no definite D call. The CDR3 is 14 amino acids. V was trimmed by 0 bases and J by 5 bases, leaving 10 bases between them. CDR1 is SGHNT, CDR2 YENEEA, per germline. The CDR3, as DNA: TGTGCCAGCAGCTTAGATCAGGCCCGTTATGGCTACACCTTC. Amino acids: CASSLDQARYGYTF.

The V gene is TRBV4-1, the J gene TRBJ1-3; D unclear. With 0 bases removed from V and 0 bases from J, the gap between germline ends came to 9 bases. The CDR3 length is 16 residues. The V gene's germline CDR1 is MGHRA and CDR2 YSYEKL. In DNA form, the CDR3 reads TGCGCCAGCAGCCAAGACCCGACGGGCTCTGGAAACACCATATATTTT. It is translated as CASSQDPTGSGNTIYF.

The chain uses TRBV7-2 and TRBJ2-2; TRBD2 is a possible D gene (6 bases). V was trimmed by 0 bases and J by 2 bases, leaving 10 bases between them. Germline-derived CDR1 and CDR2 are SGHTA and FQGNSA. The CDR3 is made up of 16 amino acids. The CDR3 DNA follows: TGTGCCAGCAGCTTAGCTAGCGGCATTAACACCGGGGAGCTGTTTTTT. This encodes CASSLASGINTGELFF.